The table lists the clone carrying this TCR beta chain with a few counts. Its antigen is unidentified. This sample is drawn from a study of T cell repertoires in cytomegalovirus infection. TCRdb called the reads again in MiXCR, with one record for every CDR3 protein. This table holds approximately 730,000 distinct CDR3 sequences, around 30% found once. The material was cultured PBMCs, obtained from culture after CMV antigen stimulation. This receptor was obtained from a human donor in good health (CMV status not recorded). Some clones in this sample may be carry-over from other donors' samples.

CDR3 sequence (DNA): TGTGCCAGCAGTGAAGGGGGTATTCAGCCCCAGCATTTT. It specifies CASSEGGIQPQHF. The V gene is TRBV6-1, the J gene TRBJ1-5, with D uncertain. Trimming shortened V by 1 base and J by 6 bases, and 7 bases separated the two germline ends. Per the germline V gene, CDR1 is MNHNS and CDR2 is SASEGT. This CDR3 comprises 13 residues.